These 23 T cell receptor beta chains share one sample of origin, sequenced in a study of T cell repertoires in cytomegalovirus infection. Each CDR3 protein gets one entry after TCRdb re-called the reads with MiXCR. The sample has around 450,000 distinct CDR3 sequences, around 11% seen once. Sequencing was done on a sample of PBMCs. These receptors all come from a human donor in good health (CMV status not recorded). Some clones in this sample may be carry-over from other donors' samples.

CDR3 in DNA: TGTGCCAGCAAACAAGGGCTAAGGAATGAAAAACTGTTTTTT. Its protein product is CASKQGLRNEKLFF. The V and J genes are TRBV12-3 or TRBV12-4 and TRBJ1-4; D not resolved. Trimming pared 7 bases from V and 5 bases from J, leaving 14 bases between. This CDR3 region has 14 residues.

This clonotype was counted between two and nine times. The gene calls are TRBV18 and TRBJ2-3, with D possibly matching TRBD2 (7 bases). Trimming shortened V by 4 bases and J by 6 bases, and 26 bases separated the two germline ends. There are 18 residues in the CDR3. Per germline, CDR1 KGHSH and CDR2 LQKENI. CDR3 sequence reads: CASSHEWGRGGPRDTQYF. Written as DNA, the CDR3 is TGTGCCAGCTCACACGAATGGGGGCGCGGGGGCCCCCGGGATACGCAGTATTTT. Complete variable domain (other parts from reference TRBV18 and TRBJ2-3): NAGVMQNPRHLVRRRGQEARLRCSPMKGHSHVYWYRQLPEEGLKFMVYLQKENIIDESGMPKERFSAEFPKEGPSILRIQQVVRGDSAAYFCASSHEWGRGGPRDTQYFGPGTRLTVL.

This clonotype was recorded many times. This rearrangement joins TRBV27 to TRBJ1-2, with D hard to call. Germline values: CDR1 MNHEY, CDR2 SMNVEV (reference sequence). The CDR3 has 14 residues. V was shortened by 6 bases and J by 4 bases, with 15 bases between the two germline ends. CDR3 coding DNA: TGTGCCAGCAGAGTCTCGGGGATGGGCTATGGCTACACCTTC. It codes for CASRVSGMGYGYTF.

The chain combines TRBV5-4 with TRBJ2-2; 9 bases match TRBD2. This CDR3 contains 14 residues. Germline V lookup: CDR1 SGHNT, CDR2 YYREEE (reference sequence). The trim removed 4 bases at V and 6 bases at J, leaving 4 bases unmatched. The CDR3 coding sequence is TGTGCCAGCAGCGTCGGGACTAGCCCCGGGGAGCTGTTTTTT. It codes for CASSVGTSPGELFF.

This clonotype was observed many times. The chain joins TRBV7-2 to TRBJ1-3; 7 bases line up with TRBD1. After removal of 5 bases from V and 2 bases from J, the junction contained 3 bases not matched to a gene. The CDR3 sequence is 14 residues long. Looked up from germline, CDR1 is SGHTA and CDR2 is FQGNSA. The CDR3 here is CASSLQGAGNTIYF. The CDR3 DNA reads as TGTGCCAGCAGCCTCCAGGGGGCTGGAAACACCATATATTTT.

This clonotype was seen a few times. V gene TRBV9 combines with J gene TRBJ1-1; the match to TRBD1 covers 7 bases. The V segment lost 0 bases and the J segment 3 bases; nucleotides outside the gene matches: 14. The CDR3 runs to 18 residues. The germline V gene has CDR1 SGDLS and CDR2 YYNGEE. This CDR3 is CASSVDNSGRGTDTEAFF. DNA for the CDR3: TGTGCCAGCAGCGTAGATAATTCGGGCAGGGGGACGGACACTGAAGCTTTCTTT.

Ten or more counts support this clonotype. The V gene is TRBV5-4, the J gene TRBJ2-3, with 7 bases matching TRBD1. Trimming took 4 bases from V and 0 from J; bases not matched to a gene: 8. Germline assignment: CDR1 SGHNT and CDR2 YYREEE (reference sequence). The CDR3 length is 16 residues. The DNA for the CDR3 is TGTGCCAGCAGCGCCGGGACAGTGGGAAGCACAGATACGCAGTATTTT. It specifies CASSAGTVGSTDTQYF. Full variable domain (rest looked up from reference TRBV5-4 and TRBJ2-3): ETGVTQSPTHLIKTRGQQVTLRCSSQSGHNTVSWYQQALGQGPQFIFQYYREEENGRGNFPPRFSGLQFPNYSSELNVNALELDDSALYLCASSAGTVGSTDTQYFGPGTRLTVL.

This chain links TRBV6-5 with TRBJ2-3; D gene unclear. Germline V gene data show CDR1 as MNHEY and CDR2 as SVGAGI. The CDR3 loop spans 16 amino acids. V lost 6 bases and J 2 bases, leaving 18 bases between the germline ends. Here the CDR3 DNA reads TGTGCCAGCAGACGTGGAGTCTTTACCGCCACAGATACGCAGTATTTT. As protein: CASRRGVFTATDTQYF.

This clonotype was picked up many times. CDR3 protein: CASSASNYNSPLHF. The DNA for the CDR3 is TGTGCCAGCAGTGCATCCAACTATAATTCACCCCTCCACTTT. The chain is built from TRBV6-1 and TRBJ1-6; D unresolved. The V and J ends lost 4 bases and 3 bases respectively, with 7 bases between them. From germline, CDR1 is MNHNS and CDR2 SASEGT. The CDR3 loop spans 14 amino acids.

The CDR3 protein is CASSSTYDYEQYF. CDR3 nucleotide sequence: TGTGCCAGCAGCTCGACCTATGACTACGAGCAGTACTTC. The V and J genes are TRBV3-1 and TRBJ2-7, with unresolved D. The V and J ends lost 5 bases and 3 bases respectively, with 11 bases between them. Germline-derived CDR1 and CDR2 are LGHDT and YNNKEL (reference sequence). The CDR3 has 13 amino acids.

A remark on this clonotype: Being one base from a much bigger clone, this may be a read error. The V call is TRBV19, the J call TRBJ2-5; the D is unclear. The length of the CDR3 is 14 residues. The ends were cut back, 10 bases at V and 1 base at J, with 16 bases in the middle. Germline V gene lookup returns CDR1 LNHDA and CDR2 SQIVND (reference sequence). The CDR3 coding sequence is TGTGCCACTAGACTCCGGGCTTTCCAAGAGACCCAGTACTTC. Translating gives CATRLRAFQETQYF.

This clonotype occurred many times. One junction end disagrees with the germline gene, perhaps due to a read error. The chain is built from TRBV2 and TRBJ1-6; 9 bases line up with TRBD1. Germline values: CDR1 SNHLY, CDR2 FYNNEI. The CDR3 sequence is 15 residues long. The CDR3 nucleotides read TGTGCCAGCACTGAAAGGGGACAGGGTGGCTCACCCCTCCACTTT. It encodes CASTERGQGGSPLHF.

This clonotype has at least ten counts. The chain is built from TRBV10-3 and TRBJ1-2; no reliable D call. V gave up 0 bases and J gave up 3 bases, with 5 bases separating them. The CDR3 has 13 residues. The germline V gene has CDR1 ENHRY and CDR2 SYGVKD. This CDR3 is CAISESDDYGYTF. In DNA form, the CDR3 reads TGTGCCATCAGTGAGTCGGATGACTATGGCTACACCTTC.

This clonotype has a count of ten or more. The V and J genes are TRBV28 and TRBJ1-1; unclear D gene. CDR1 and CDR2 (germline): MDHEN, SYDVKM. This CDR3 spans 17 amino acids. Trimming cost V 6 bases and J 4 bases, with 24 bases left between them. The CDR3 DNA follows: TGTGCCAGCAGGCCCGGTTTGGGCGGGCCGGGGAGCACTGAAGCTTTCTTT. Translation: CASRPGLGGPGSTEAFF.

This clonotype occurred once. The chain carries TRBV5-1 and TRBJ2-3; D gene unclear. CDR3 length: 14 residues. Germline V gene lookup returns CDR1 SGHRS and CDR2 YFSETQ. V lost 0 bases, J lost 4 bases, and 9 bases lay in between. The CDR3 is CASSLGGPPDTQYF. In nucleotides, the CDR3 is TGCGCCAGCAGCTTGGGGGGTCCCCCAGATACGCAGTATTTT.

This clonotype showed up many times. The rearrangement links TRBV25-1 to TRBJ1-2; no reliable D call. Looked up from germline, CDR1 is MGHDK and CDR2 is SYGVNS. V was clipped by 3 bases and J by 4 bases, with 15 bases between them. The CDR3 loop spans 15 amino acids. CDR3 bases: TGTGCCAGCAGTGACCCCCTCTCGACATTCTATGGCTACACCTTC. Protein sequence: CASSDPLSTFYGYTF.

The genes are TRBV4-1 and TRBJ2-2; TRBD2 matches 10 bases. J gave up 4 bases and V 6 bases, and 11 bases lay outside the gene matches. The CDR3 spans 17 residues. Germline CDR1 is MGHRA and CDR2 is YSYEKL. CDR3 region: CASRRVAGGPGTGELFF. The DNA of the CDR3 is TGCGCCAGCAGAAGGGTAGCGGGGGGCCCGGGCACCGGGGAGCTGTTTTTT.

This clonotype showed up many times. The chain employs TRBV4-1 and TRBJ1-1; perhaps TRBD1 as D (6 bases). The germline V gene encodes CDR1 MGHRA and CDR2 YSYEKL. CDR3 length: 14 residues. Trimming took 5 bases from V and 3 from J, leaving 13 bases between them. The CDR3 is CASSADSSYTEAFF. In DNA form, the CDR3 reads TGCGCCAGCAGCGCGGACAGTTCTTACACTGAAGCTTTCTTT.

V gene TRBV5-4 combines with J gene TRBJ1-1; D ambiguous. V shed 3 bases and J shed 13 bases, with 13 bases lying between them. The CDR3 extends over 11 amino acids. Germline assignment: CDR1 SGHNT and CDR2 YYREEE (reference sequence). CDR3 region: CASSSSGRVFF. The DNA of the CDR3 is TGTGCCAGCAGCTCCTCCGGACGGGTTTTCTTT. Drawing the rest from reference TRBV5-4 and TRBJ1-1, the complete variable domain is ETGVTQSPTHLIKTRGQQVTLRCSSQSGHNTVSWYQQALGQGPQFIFQYYREEENGRGNFPPRFSGLQFPNYSSELNVNALELDDSALYLCASSSSGRVFFGQGTRLTVV.

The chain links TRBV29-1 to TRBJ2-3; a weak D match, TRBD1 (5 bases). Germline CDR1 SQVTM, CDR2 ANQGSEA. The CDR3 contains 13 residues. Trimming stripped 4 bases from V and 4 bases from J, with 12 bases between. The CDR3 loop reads CSVGGRAADTQYF. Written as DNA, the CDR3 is TGCAGCGTTGGCGGCAGGGCTGCAGATACGCAGTATTTT.

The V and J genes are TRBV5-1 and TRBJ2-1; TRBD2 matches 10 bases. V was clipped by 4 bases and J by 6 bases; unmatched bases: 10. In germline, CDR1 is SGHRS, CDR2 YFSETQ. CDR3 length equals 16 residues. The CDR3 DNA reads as TGCGCCAGCAGCACCCAAGCGGGAGGGGGTCTCAATGAGCAGTTCTTC. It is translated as CASSTQAGGGLNEQFF.

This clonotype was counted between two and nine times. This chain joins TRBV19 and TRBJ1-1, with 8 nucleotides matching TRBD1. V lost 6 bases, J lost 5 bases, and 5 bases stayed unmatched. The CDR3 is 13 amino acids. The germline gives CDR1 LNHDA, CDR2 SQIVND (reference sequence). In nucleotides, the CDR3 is TGTGCCAGTAGCCGACAGGGGAGAACTGAAGCTTTCTTT. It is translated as CASSRQGRTEAFF.

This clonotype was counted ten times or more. The CDR3 loop is CATSRDYGQQFF. The CDR3 region has the DNA TGTGCCACCAGCAGAGATTATGGCCAGCAGTTCTTC. The rearrangement uses TRBV15 and TRBJ2-1; D is unresolved. Trimming took off 0 bases at V and 11 bases at J, with 8 bases between the two ends. Germline V CDR1 and CDR2: LNHNV, YYDKDF (reference sequence). The CDR3 runs 12 residues.